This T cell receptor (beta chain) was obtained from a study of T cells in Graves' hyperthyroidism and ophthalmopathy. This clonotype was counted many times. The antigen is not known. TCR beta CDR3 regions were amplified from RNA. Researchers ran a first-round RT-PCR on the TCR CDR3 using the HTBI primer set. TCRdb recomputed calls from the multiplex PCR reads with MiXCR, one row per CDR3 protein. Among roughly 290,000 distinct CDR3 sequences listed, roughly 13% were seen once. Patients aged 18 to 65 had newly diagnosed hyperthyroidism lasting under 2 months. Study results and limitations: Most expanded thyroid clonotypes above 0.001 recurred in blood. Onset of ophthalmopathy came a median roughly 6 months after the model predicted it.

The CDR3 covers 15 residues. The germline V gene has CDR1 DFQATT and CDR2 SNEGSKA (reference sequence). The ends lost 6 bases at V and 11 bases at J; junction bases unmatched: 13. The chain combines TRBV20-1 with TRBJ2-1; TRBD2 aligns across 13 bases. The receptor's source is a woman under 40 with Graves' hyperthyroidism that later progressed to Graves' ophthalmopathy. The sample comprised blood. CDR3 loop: CSAPLTSGRSPKQFF. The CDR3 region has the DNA TGCAGTGCCCCATTGACTAGCGGGAGGTCTCCTAAGCAGTTCTTC.